Listed below are T cell receptor beta chains from one sample, sequenced in a study of cytomegalovirus exposure and HLA in healthy donors. Some clones are missing from TCRdb's copy, which holds only in-frame ones; the method was immunoSEQ multiplex PCR. The sample yields roughly 34,000 clones, approximately 67% seen once. Sequenced input: PBMCs. These receptors originate from a man between 40 and 49 years old in good health and CMV-seropositive. The CDR3 runs from the conserved cysteine through the conserved F or W. Each record gives: J gene, D gene, clone size, CDR3 length, V gene, CDR3 protein, CDR3 DNA. A D gene is named only where the DNA matches it firmly. Clone size, where shown, is once, few, many, or a class for clones that have expanded.

>TRBJ2-2|NA|NA|15|TRBV5-1
CASSLSGSRTGELFF
TGCGCCAGCAGCTTGTCCGGGTCGAGAACCGGGGAGCTGTTTTTT
>TRBJ1-2|TRBD1|NA|14|TRBV5-4
CASSSTGVGYGYTF
TGTGCCAGCAGCTCGACAGGGGTCGGCTATGGCTACACCTTC
>TRBJ2-5|NA|NA|16|TRBV5-1
CASSLGMGLLQETQYF
TGCGCCAGCAGCTTGGGGATGGGCTTACTCCAAGAGACCCAGTACTTC
>TRBJ1-2|TRBD1|NA|11|TRBV29-1
CSAGQGGGYTF
TGCAGCGCAGGACAGGGGGGAGGCTACACCTTC
>TRBJ1-2|TRBD1|few|15|TRBV5-5
CASSLAQGTFYGYTF
TGTGCCAGCAGCTTGGCACAGGGGACATTCTATGGCTACACCTTC
>TRBJ2-2|TRBD1|NA|14|TRBV30
CAWSSGQGAGELFF
TGTGCCTGGAGCTCGGGACAGGGGGCCGGGGAGCTGTTTTTT
>TRBJ1-6|NA|NA|14|TRBV7-6
CASSVGLFNSPLHF
TGTGCCAGCAGCGTGGGACTGTTTAATTCACCCCTCCACTTT
>TRBJ1-3|NA|NA|14|TRBV19
CASSRADSGNTIYF
TGTGCCAGTAGCCGCGCGGATTCTGGAAACACCATATATTTT
>TRBJ2-2|NA|NA|17|TRBV7-9
CASSLAATTENTGELFF
TGTGCCAGCAGCTTAGCGGCTACGACAGAGAACACCGGGGAGCTGTTTTTT
>TRBJ1-4|NA|NA|16|TRBV12-5
CASGLPQGPRREKLFF
TGTGCTAGTGGTTTACCCCAGGGCCCCCGTAGGGAAAAACTGTTTTTT
>TRBJ2-3|TRBD2|NA|15|TRBV6-4
CASSDSGGGTDTQYF
TGTGCCAGCAGTGACAGCGGGGGGGGCACAGATACGCAGTATTTT
>TRBJ2-5|TRBD1|few|15|TRBV7-9
CASSLGGQLRETQYF
TGTGCCAGCAGCTTAGGGGGACAGCTTCGAGAGACCCAGTACTTC
>TRBJ1-1|NA|NA|13|TRBV19
CASRMTEPPRAFF
TGTGCCAGTAGAATGACAGAGCCGCCGAGGGCTTTCTTT
>TRBJ1-4|TRBD1|once|17|TRBV5-5
CASSLTGQGTTNEKLFF
TGTGCCAGCAGCTTGACGGGACAGGGAACAACTAATGAAAAACTGTTTTTT
>TRBJ2-5|NA|NA|14|TRBV7-7
CAGSLQTGQETQYF
TGTGCCGGCAGCCTGCAGACTGGACAAGAGACCCAGTACTTC
>TRBJ1-6|NA|NA|15|TRBV11-2
CASSLGGQGNSPLHF
TGTGCCAGCAGCTTAGGGGGCCAGGGTAATTCACCCCTCCACTTT
>TRBJ2-7|TRBD2|NA|16|TRBV6-6
CASSLTSGGAAYEQYF
TGTGCCAGCAGTTTGACTAGCGGGGGGGCGGCCTACGAGCAGTACTTC
>TRBJ2-3|NA|NA|14|TRBV7-7
CASSLSGDSDTQYF
TGTGCCAGCAGCTTATCGGGGGATTCAGATACGCAGTATTTT
>TRBJ2-7|NA|NA|13|TRBV2
CAGKGGGAGEQYF
TGTGCCGGAAAGGGAGGGGGGGCCGGCGAGCAGTACTTC
>TRBJ1-2|NA|once|15|TRBV4-1
CASSQVRRDSYGYTF
TGCGCCAGCAGCCAAGTCCGCAGGGATAGCTATGGCTACACCTTC
>TRBJ2-5|TRBD1|NA|16|TRBV13
CASSLDRTGAQETQYF
TGTGCCAGCAGCTTAGACCGGACAGGAGCCCAAGAGACCCAGTACTTC
>TRBJ1-4|TRBD1|few|14|TRBV6-5
CASSDRDRGLKLFF
TGTGCCAGCAGCGACCGGGACAGGGGACTAAAACTGTTTTTT
>TRBJ2-3|TRBD2|NA|15|TRBV7-2
CASSSSGGRTDTQYF
TGTGCCAGCAGCTCTAGCGGGGGGCGCACAGATACGCAGTATTTT
>TRBJ2-5|TRBD1|NA|16|TRBV13
CASSTETGGLQETQYF
TGTGCCAGCAGTACCGAGACAGGGGGCCTACAAGAGACCCAGTACTTC
>TRBJ2-7|NA|medium-sized|14|TRBV4-1
CASSQNTGSDEQYF
TGCGCCAGCAGCCAAAATACAGGGTCAGACGAGCAGTACTTC
>TRBJ1-2|NA|NA|12|TRBV6-4
CASADRNYGYTF
TGTGCCAGCGCCGACAGAAACTATGGCTACACCTTC
>TRBJ2-1|TRBD2|NA|17|TRBV7-7
CASSPWTSGGGSNEQFF
TGTGCCAGCAGCCCTTGGACTAGCGGGGGTGGAAGTAATGAGCAGTTCTTC
>TRBJ2-3|TRBD2|few|17|TRBV4-2
CASSQDGSSGGVDTQYF
TGTGCCAGCAGCCAAGACGGTTCTAGCGGGGGGGTCGATACGCAGTATTTT
>TRBJ1-3|NA|NA|14|TRBV19
CASKRGGSGNTIYF
TGTGCCAGTAAAAGAGGGGGATCTGGAAACACCATATATTTT
>TRBJ1-3|NA|NA|16|TRBV27
CASSRSKQVSGNTIYF
TGTGCCAGCAGTAGATCTAAGCAAGTCTCTGGAAACACCATATATTTT
>TRBJ2-7|NA|NA|14|TRBV7-9
CASSFDSPIGEQYF
TGTGCCAGCAGCTTTGACAGTCCCATCGGCGAGCAGTACTTC
>TRBJ1-2|NA|NA|14|TRBV9
CASSVEPGNYGYTF
TGTGCCAGCAGCGTAGAACCGGGTAACTATGGCTACACCTTC
>TRBJ1-1|NA|NA|14|TRBV18
CASSPPSGGTEAFF
TGTGCCAGCTCACCACCTTCGGGGGGCACTGAAGCTTTCTTT
>TRBJ1-1|NA|NA|13|TRBV6-5
CASSREPNTEAFF
TGTGCCAGCAGTCGGGAACCGAACACTGAAGCTTTCTTT
>TRBJ1-1|TRBD1|once|14|TRBV6-5
CASSYSTGDTEAFF
TGTGCCAGCAGTTACTCGACAGGGGACACTGAAGCTTTCTTT
>TRBJ1-6|NA|NA|14|TRBV5-1
CASSLDGGNSPLHF
TGCGCCAGCAGCTTGGACGGCGGGAATTCACCCCTCCACTTT
>TRBJ1-6|NA|NA|15|TRBV6-1
CASSGPGGLNSPLHF
TGTGCCAGCAGTGGCCCGGGGGGATTAAATTCACCCCTCCACTTT
>TRBJ1-1|NA|few|11|TRBV6-1
CASNGNTEAFF
TGTGCCAGCAACGGTAACACTGAAGCTTTCTTT
>TRBJ2-5|TRBD2|once|16|TRBV6-1
CASSAGTSGGQETQYF
TGTGCCAGCAGTGCCGGGACTAGCGGGGGACAAGAGACCCAGTACTTC
>TRBJ2-7|TRBD1|NA|16|TRBV11-2
CASSLYPGQGAYEQYF
TGTGCCAGCAGCTTGTATCCGGGACAGGGGGCCTACGAGCAGTACTTC
>TRBJ2-7|NA|NA|14|TRBV2
CASSEQAASYEQYF
TGTGCCAGCAGTGAACAGGCAGCTTCCTACGAGCAGTACTTC
>TRBJ2-1|NA|few|14|TRBV27
CASSLASPYNEQFF
TGTGCCAGCAGTTTAGCTAGCCCCTACAATGAGCAGTTCTTC
>TRBJ1-2|NA|NA|14|TRBV6-5
CASTKAGLNYGYTF
TGTGCCAGCACCAAAGCGGGATTGAACTATGGCTACACCTTC
>TRBJ1-6|TRBD1|once|17|TRBV5-6
CASSSGSGGRGNSPLHF
TGTGCCAGCAGCTCCGGATCAGGGGGCAGGGGGAATTCACCCCTCCACTTT
>TRBJ2-7|NA|NA|13|TRBV21-1
CASSKRGHRGGDF
TGTGCCAGCAGCAAACGGGGACATCGGGGGGGGGACTTC
>TRBJ1-1|NA|once|12|TRBV2
CASNSRGTEAFF
TGTGCCAGCAACTCCAGAGGTACTGAAGCTTTCTTT
>TRBJ1-1|NA|NA|17|TRBV5-1
CASSLAQFVAKNTEAFF
TGCGCCAGCAGCTTGGCCCAGTTCGTGGCCAAGAACACTGAAGCTTTCTTT
>TRBJ2-2|NA|few|14|TRBV6-4
CASSADTNTGELFF
TGTGCCAGCAGTGCGGACACGAACACCGGGGAGCTGTTTTTT
>TRBJ2-7|TRBD2|NA|17|TRBV29-1
CSVTTGTSSIGVYEQYF
TGCAGCGTCACCACCGGGACTAGCTCAATTGGGGTCTACGAGCAGTACTTC
>TRBJ2-7|TRBD1|NA|14|TRBV2
CASSEGGGPYEQYF
TGTGCCAGCAGTGAAGGAGGGGGCCCCTACGAGCAGTACTTC
>TRBJ2-7|TRBD2|NA|16|TRBV7-9
CASSLSGGLAGDEQYF
TGTGCCAGCAGCTTATCGGGGGGGCTAGCGGGGGACGAGCAGTACTTC
>TRBJ2-5|TRBD2|NA|17|TRBV4-2
CASSQRFLAGGRETQYF
TGTGCCAGCAGCCAACGATTTCTAGCGGGGGGCAGAGAGACCCAGTACTTC
>TRBJ2-7|TRBD1|NA|14|TRBV7-3
CASSLGTGGAEQYF
TGTGCCAGCAGCTTGGGGACAGGGGGCGCCGAGCAGTACTTC
>TRBJ1-2|TRBD1|NA|17|TRBV18
CASSQSRDRDGNYGYTF
TGTGCCAGCTCACAGTCCCGGGACAGGGACGGTAACTATGGCTACACCTTC
>TRBJ2-7|NA|NA|16|TRBV19
CASSIDLSTGRGEQYF
TGTGCCAGTAGTATAGATCTTTCGACAGGGCGGGGCGAGCAGTACTTC
>TRBJ2-1|TRBD1|few|13|TRBV19
CASNRGQGDGQFF
TGTGCCAGCAACAGGGGCCAGGGGGACGGGCAGTTCTTC
>TRBJ1-2|NA|NA|13|TRBV5-6
CASSFGTNYGYTF
TGTGCCAGCAGCTTCGGGACAAACTATGGCTACACCTTC
>TRBJ1-6|TRBD1|NA|12|TRBV30
CAWDRVRSPLHF
TGTGCCTGGGACAGGGTCCGTTCACCCCTCCACTTT
>TRBJ2-6|NA|once|16|TRBV7-3
CASSLGGATGANVLTF
TGTGCCAGCAGCTTAGGAGGGGCAACTGGGGCCAACGTCCTGACTTTC